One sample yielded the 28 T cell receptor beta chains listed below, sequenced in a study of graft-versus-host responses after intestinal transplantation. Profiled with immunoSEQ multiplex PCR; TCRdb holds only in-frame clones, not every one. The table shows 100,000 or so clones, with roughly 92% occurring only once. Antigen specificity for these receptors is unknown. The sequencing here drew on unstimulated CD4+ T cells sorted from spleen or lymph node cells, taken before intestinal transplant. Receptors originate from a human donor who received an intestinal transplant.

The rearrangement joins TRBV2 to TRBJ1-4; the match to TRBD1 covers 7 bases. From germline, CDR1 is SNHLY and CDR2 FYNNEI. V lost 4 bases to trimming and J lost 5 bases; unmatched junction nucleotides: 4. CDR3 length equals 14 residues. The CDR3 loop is CASSGRGENEKLFF. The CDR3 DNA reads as TGTGCCAGCAGTGGCAGGGGGGAGAATGAAAAACTGTTTTTT.

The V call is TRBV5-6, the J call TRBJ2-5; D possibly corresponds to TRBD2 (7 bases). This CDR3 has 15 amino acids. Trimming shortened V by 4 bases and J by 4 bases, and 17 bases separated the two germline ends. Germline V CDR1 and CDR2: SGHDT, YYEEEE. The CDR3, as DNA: TGTGCCAGCAGCCTCAGGAGGGGGGGCCCAGAGACCCAGTACTTC. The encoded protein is CASSLRRGGPETQYF.

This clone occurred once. The CDR3 spells CASSLFGFSAAGTDTQYF. The DNA for the CDR3 is TGTGCCAGCAGTTTATTTGGGTTTTCAGCGGCGGGCACAGATACGCAGTATTTT. The genes are TRBV27 and TRBJ2-3; tentatively, D is TRBD2 (5 bases). Trimming pared 1 base from V and 1 base from J, leaving 18 bases between. Germline-derived CDR1 and CDR2 are MNHEY and SMNVEV (reference sequence). This CDR3 has 18 amino acids.

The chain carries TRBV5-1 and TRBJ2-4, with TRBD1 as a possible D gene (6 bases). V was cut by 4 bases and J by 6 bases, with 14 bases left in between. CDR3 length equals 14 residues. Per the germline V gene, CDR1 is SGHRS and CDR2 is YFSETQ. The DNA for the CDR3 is TGCGCCAGCAGCCCGCTGACAGGAGGAAACATTCAGTACTTC. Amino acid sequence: CASSPLTGGNIQYF.

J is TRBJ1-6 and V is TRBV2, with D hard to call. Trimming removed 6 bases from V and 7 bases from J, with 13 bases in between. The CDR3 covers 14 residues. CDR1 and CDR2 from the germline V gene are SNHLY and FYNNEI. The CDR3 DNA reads TGTGCCAGCAGACCCGACGGGAGAAATTCACCCCTCCACTTT. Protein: CASRPDGRNSPLHF.

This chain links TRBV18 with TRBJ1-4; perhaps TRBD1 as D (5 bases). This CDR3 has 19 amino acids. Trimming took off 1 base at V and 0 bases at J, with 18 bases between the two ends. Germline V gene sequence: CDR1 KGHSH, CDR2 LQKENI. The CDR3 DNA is TGTGCCAGCTCACCACGCCCAGGGAATTTTAATGCAACTAATGAAAAACTGTTTTTT. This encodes CASSPRPGNFNATNEKLFF.

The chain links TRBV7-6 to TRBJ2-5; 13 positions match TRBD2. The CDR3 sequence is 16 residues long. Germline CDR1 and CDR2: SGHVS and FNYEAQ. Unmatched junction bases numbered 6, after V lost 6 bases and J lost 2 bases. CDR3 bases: TGTGCCAGCAGACCGGGACTAGCGGGGATTCAAGAGACCCAGTACTTC. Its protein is CASRPGLAGIQETQYF. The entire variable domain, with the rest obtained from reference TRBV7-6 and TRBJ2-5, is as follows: GAGVSQSPRYKVTKRGQDVALRCDPISGHVSLYWYRQALGQGPEFLTYFNYEAQQDKSGLPNDRFSAERPEGSISTLTIQRTEQRDSAMYRCASRPGLAGIQETQYFGPGTRLLVL.

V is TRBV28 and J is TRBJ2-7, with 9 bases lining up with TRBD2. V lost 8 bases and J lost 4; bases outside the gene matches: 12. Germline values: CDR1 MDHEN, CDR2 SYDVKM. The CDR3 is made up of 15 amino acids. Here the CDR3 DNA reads TGTGCCAGCGGTAAGCCGGGACTAGCCTCGTACGAGCAGTACTTC. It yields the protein CASGKPGLASYEQYF.

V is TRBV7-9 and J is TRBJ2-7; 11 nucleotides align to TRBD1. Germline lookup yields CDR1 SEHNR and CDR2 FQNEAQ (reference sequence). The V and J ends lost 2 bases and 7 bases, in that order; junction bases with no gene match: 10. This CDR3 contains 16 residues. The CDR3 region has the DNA TGTGCCAGCAGCTTAACGGACAGGGGGCCCCTTTTGGAGCAGTACTTC. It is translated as CASSLTDRGPLLEQYF. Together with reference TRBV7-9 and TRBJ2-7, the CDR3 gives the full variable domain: DTGVSQNPRHKITKRGQNVTFRCDPISEHNRLYWYRQTLGQGPEFLTYFQNEAQLEKSRLLSDRFSAERPKGSFSTLEIQRTEQGDSAMYLCASSLTDRGPLLEQYFGPGTRLTVT.

In DNA form, the CDR3 reads TGCGCCAGCAGCTTGGCCGGGACAGTAAGACAGGAGACCCAGTACTTC. Protein: CASSLAGTVRQETQYF. The V and J genes are TRBV5-1 and TRBJ2-5; 7 bases align to TRBD1. Germline-derived CDR1 and CDR2 are SGHRS and YFSETQ. The junction had 10 bases not matched to a gene; V was cut back by 0 bases and J by 5 bases. CDR3 length: 16 amino acids.

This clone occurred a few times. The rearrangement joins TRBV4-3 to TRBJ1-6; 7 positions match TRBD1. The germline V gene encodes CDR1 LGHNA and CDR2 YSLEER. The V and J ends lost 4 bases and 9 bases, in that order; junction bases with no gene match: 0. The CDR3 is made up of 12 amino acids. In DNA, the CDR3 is TGCGCCAGCAGCCGACAGGGTTCACCCCTCCACTTT. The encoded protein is CASSRQGSPLHF.

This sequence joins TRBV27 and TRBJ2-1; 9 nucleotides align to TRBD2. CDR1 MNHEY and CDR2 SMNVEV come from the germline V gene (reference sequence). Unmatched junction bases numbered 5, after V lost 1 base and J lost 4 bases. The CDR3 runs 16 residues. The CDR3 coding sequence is TGTGCCAGCAGTTTATTAGGCGGGAGGGTTTACAATGAGCAGTTCTTC. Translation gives CASSLLGGRVYNEQFF.

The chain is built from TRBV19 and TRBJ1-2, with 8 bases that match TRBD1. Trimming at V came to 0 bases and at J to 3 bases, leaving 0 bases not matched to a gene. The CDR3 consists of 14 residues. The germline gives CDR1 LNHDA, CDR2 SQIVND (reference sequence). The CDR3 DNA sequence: TGTGCCAGTAGTATAGACAGGGGGCACTATGGCTACACCTTC. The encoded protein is CASSIDRGHYGYTF.

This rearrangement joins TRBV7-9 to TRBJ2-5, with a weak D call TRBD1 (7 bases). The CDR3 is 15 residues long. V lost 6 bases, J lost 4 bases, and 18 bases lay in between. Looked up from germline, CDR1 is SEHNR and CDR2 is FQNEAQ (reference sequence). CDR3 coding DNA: TGTGCCAGCAGTCTTCGGACAGGAGGGATAGAGACCCAGTACTTC. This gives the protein CASSLRTGGIETQYF.

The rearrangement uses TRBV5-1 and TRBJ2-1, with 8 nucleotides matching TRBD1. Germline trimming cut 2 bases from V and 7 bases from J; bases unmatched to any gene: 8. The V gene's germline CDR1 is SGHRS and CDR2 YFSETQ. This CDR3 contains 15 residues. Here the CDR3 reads CASSFLDRDGNEQFF. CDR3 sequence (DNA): TGCGCCAGCAGCTTTCTGGACAGGGACGGTAATGAGCAGTTCTTC.

CDR3 region: CASNRDRGFSNEKLFF. The CDR3 DNA sequence: TGCGCCAGCAATCGGGACAGGGGTTTTTCTAATGAAAAACTGTTTTTT. This chain uses TRBV4-3 with TRBJ1-4; 10 bases line up with TRBD1. Per the germline V gene, CDR1 is LGHNA and CDR2 is YSLEER. The CDR3 contains 16 residues. The V and J ends lost 7 bases and 3 bases, in that order; junction bases with no gene match: 8.

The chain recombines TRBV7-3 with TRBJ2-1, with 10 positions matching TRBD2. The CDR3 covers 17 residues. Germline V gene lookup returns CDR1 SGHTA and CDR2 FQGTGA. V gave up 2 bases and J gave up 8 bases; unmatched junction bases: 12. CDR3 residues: CASSLRGSSGGGYEQFF. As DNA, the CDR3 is TGTGCCAGCAGCTTACGGGGTTCTAGCGGGGGTGGGTATGAGCAGTTCTTC.

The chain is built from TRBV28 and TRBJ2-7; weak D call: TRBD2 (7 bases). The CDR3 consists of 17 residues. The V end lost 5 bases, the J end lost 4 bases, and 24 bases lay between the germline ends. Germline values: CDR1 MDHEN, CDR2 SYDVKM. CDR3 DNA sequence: TGTGCCAGCAGTCCGACTCTAGGAGGGGGGGAACGTTACGAGCAGTACTTC. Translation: CASSPTLGGGERYEQYF.

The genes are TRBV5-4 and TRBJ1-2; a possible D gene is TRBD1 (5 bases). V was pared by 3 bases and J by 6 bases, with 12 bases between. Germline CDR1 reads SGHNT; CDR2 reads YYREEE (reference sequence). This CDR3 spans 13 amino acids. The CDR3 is CASSWIDSDGYTF. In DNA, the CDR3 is TGTGCCAGCAGCTGGATCGACAGTGATGGCTACACCTTC.

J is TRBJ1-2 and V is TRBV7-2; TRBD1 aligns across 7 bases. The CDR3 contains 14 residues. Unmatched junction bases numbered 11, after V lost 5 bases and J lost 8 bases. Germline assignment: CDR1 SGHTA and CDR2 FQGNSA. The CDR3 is CASSPTRQGRGYTF. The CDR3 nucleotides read TGTGCCAGCAGCCCAACGCGACAGGGACGGGGCTACACCTTC.

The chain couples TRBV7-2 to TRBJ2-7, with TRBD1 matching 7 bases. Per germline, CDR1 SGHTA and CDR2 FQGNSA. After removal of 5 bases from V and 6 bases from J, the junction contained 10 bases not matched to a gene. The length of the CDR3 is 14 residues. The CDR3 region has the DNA TGTGCCAGCAGCCAAGCGACAGGGAATAGCGAGCAGTACTTC. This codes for CASSQATGNSEQYF.

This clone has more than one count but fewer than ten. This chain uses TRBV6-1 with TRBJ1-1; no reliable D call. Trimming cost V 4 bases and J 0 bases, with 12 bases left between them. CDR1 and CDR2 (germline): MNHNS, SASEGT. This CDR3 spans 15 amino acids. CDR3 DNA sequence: TGTGCCAGCAGTGCGGGGTGGCGGATGAACACTGAAGCTTTCTTT. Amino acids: CASSAGWRMNTEAFF.

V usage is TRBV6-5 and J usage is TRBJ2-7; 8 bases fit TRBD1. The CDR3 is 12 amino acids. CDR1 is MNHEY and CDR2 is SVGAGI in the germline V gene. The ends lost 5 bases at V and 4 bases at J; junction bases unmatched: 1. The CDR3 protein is CASSDRGYEQYF. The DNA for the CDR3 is TGTGCCAGCAGTGACAGGGGTTACGAGCAGTACTTC.

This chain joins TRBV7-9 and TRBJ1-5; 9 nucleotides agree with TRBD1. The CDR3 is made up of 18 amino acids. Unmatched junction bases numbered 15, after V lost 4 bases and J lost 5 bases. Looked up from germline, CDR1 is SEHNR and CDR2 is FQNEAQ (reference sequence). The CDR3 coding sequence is TGTGCCAGCAGCTCCCAGCGCGCCGGGACAGGGAACCATCAGCCCCAGCATTTT. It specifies CASSSQRAGTGNHQPQHF.

The DNA of the CDR3 is TGTGCCAGTACCCGGGACAGAGATCAGCCCCAGCATTTT. Its translation: CASTRDRDQPQHF. V is TRBV2 and J is TRBJ1-5, with 7 bases lining up with TRBD1. Germline values: CDR1 SNHLY, CDR2 FYNNEI. This CDR3 region has 13 residues. Trimming took 9 bases from V and 5 from J; bases not matched to a gene: 7.

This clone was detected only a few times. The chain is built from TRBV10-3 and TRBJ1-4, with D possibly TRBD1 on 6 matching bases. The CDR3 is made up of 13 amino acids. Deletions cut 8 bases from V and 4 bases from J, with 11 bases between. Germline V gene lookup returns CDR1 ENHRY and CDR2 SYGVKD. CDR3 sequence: CAIQRDINEKLFF. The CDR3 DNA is TGTGCCATCCAACGGGACATTAATGAAAAACTGTTTTTT.

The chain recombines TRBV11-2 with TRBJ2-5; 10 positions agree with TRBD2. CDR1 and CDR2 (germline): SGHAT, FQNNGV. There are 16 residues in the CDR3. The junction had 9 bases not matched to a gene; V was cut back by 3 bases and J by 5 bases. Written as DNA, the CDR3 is TGTGCCAGCAGCTTTCTAAAACTAGCGGGAACGGAGACCCAGTACTTC. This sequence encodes CASSFLKLAGTETQYF.

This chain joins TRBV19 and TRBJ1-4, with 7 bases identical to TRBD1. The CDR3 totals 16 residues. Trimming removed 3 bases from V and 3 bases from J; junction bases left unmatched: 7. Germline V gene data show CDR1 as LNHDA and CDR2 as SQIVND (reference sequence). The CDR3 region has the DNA TGTGCCAGTAGTATCCCACCGGGACAGCCTAATGAAAAACTGTTTTTT. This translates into CASSIPPGQPNEKLFF.